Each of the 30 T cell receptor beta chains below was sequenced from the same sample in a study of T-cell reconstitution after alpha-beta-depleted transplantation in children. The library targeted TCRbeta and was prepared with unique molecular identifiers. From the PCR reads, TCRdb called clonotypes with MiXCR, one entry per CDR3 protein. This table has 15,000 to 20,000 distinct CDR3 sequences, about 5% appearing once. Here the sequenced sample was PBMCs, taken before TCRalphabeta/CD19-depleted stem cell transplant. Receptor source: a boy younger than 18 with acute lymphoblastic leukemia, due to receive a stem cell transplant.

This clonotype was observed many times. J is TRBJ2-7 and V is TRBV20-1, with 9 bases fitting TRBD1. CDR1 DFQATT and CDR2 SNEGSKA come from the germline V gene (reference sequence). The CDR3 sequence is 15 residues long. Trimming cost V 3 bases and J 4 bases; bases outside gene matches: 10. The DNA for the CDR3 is TGCAGTGCTAGGAAGGGGGACAGGGAAGGATACGAGCAGTACTTC. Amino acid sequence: CSARKGDREGYEQYF.

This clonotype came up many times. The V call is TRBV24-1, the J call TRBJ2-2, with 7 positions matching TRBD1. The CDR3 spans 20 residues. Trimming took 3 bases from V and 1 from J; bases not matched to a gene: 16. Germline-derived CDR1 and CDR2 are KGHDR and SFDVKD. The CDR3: CATSDPAGGGRGWNTGELFF. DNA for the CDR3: TGTGCCACCAGTGATCCGGCAGGGGGTGGCAGGGGGTGGAACACCGGGGAGCTGTTTTTT.

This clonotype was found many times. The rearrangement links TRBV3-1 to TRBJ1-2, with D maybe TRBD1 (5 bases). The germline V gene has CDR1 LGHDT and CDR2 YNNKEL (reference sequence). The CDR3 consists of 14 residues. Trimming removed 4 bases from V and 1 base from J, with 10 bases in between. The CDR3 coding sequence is TGTGCCAGCAGCCCCGGGGCAGTTAACTATGGCTACACCTTC. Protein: CASSPGAVNYGYTF.

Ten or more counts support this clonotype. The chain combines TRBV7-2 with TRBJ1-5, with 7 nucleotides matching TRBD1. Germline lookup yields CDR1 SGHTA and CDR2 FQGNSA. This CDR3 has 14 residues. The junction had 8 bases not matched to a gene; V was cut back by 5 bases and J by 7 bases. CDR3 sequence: CASSPGGGGQPQHF. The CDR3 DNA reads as TGTGCCAGCAGCCCAGGGGGGGGTGGGCAGCCCCAGCATTTT.

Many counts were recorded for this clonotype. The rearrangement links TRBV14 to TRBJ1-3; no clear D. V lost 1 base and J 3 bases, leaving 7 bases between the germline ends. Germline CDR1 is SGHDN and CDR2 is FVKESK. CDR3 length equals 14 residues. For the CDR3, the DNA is TGTGCCAGCAGCCAAGTGGTTTATGGAAACACCATATATTTT. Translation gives CASSQVVYGNTIYF.

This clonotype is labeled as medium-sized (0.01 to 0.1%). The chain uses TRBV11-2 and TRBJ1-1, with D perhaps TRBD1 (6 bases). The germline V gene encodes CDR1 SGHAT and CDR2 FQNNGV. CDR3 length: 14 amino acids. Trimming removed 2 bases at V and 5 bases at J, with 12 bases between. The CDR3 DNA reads TGTGCCAGCAGCTTAAGGCAGGGGAGGACTGAAGCTTTCTTT. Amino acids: CASSLRQGRTEAFF.

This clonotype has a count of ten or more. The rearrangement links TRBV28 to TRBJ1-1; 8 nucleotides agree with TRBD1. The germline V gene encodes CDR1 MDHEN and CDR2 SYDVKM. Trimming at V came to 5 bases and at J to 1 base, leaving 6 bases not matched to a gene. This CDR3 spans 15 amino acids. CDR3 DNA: TGTGCCAGCAGTCCTAGGACAGGGCCGAACACTGAAGCTTTCTTT. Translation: CASSPRTGPNTEAFF. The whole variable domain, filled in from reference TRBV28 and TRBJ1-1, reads DVKVTQSSRYLVKRTGEKVFLECVQDMDHENMFWYRQDPGLGLRLIYFSYDVKMKEKGDIPEGYSVSREKKERFSLILESASTNQTSMYLCASSPRTGPNTEAFFGQGTRLTVV.

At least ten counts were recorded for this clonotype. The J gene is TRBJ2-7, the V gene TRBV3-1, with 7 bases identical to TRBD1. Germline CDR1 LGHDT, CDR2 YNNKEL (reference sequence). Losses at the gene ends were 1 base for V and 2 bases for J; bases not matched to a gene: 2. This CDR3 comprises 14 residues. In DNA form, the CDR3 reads TGTGCCAGCAGCCAAGGAGGACAGGCCTACGAGCAGTACTTC. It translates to CASSQGGQAYEQYF.

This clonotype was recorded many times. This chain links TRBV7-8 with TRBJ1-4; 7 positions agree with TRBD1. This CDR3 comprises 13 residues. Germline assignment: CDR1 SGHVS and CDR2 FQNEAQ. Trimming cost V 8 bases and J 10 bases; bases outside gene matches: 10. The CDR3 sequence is CASAGTASGKLFF. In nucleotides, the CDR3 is TGTGCCAGCGCTGGGACAGCATCAGGAAAACTGTTTTTT. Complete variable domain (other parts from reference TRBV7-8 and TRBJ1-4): GAGVSQSPRYKVAKRGQDVALRCDPISGHVSLFWYQQALGQGPEFLTYFQNEAQLDKSGLPSDRFFAERPEGSVSTLKIQRTQQEDSAVYLCASAGTASGKLFFGSGTQLSVL.

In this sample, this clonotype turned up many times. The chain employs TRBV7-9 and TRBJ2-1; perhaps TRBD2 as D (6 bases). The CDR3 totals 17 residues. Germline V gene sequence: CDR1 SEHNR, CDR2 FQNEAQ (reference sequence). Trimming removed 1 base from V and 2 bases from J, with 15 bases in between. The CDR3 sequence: CASSLVLAIPTYNEQFF. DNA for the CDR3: TGTGCCAGCAGCTTAGTTCTAGCGATCCCAACCTACAATGAGCAGTTCTTC.

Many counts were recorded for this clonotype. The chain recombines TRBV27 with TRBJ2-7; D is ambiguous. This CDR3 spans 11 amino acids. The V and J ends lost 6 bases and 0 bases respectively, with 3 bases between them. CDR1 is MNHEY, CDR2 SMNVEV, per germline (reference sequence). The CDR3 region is CASRSSYEQYF. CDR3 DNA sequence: TGTGCCAGCAGGAGCTCCTACGAGCAGTACTTC.

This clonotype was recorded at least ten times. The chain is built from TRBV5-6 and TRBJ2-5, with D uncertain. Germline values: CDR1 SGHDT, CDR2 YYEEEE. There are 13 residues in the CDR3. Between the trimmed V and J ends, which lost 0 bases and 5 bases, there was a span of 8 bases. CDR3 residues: CASSLEARETQYF. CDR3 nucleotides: TGTGCCAGCAGCTTGGAAGCGCGGGAGACCCAGTACTTC.

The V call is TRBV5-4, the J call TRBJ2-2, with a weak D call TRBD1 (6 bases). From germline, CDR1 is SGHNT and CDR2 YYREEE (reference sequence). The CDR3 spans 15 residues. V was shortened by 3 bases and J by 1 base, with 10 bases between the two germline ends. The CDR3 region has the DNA TGTGCCAGCAGCTCCCGGACAGAGAACACCGGGGAGCTGTTTTTT. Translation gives CASSSRTENTGELFF.

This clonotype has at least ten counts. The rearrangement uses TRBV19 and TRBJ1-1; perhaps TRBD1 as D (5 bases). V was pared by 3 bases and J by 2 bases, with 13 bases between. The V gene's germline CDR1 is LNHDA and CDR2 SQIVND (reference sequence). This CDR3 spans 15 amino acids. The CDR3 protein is CASSIFSGPNTEAFF. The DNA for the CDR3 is TGTGCCAGTAGTATTTTCTCGGGGCCAAACACTGAAGCTTTCTTT.

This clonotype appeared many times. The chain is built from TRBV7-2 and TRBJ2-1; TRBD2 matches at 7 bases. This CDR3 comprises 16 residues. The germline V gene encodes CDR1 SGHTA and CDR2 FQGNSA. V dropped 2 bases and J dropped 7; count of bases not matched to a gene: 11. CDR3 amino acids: CASSLWLGLKTNEQFF. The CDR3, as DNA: TGTGCCAGCAGCTTATGGTTGGGACTAAAGACGAATGAGCAGTTCTTC.

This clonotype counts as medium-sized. CDR3 nucleotides: TGTGCCACCCAAATACAGTCCGCCGCCGGGGAGCTGTTTTTT. Its translation: CATQIQSAAGELFF. The V gene is TRBV14, the J gene TRBJ2-2, with D hard to call. V gave up 10 bases and J gave up 6 bases, with 18 bases separating them. The CDR3 totals 14 residues. Germline V gene lookup returns CDR1 SGHDN and CDR2 FVKESK.

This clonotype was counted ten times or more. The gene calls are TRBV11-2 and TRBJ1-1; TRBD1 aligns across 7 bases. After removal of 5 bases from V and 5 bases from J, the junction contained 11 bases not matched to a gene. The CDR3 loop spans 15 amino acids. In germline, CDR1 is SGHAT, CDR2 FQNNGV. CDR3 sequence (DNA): TGTGCCAGCAGCAGAAGCGGGAGGGGGCAAACTGAAGCTTTCTTT. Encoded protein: CASSRSGRGQTEAFF.

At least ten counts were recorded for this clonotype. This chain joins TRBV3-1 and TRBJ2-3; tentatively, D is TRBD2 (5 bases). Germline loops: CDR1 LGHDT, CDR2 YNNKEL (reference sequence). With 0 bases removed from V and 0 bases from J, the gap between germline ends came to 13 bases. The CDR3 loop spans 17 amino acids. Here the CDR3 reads CASSQEDIAYSTDTQYF. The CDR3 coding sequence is TGTGCCAGCAGCCAAGAGGATATAGCGTATAGCACAGATACGCAGTATTTT.

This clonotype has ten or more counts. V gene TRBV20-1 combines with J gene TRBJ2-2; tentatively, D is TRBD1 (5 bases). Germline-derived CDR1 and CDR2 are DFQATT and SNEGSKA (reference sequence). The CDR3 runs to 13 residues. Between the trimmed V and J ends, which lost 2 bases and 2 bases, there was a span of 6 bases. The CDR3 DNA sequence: TGCAGTGCTAGACAGGGAAACACCGGGGAGCTGTTTTTT. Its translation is CSARQGNTGELFF.

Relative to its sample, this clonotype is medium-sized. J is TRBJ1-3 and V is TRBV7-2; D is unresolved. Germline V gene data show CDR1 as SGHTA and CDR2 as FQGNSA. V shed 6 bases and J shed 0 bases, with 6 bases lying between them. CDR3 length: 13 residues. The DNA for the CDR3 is TGTGCCAGCAGGTTCATCTCTGGAAACACCATATATTTT. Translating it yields CASRFISGNTIYF.

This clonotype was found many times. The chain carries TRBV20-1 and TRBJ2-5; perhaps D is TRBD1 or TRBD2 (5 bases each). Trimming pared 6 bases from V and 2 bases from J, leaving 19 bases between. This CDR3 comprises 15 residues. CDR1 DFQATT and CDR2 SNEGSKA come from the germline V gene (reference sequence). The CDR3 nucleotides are TGCAGTGCCGACGCGGTGGGGGACCCGCAAGAGACCCAGTACTTC. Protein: CSADAVGDPQETQYF.

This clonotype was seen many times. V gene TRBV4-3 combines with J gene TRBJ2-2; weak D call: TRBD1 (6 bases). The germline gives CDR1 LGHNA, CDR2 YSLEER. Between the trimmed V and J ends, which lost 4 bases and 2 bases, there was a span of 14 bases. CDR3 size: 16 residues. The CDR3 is CASSPFGQTNTGELFF. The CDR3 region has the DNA TGCGCCAGCAGCCCCTTTGGACAGACTAACACCGGGGAGCTGTTTTTT.

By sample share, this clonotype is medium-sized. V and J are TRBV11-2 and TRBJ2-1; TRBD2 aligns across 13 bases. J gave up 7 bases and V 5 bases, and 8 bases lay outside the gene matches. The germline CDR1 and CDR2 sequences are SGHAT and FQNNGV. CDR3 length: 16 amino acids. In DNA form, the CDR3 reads TGTGCCAGCAGCGTACGGACTAGCGGGAGTGGTAATGAGCAGTTCTTC. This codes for CASSVRTSGSGNEQFF.

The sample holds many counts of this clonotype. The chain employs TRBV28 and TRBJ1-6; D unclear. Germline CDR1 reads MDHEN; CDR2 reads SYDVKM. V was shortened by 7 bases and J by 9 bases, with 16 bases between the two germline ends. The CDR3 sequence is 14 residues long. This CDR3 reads CASKSSQAGSPLHF. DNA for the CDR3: TGTGCCAGCAAGTCCAGTCAGGCGGGTTCACCCCTCCACTTT.

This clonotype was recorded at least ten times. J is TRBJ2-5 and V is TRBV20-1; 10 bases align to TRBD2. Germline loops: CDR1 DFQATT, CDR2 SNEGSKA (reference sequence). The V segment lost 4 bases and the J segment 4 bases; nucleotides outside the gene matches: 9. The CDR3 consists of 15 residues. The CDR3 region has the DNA TGCAGTGCTATACGATCTAGCGGGAGTGGAGAGACCCAGTACTTC. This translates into CSAIRSSGSGETQYF.

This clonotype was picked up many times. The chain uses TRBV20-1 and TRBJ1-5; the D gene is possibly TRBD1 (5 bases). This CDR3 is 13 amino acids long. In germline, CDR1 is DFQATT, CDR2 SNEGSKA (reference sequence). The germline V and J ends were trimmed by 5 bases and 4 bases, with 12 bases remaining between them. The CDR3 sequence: CSASRDDNQPQHF. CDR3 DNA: TGCAGTGCTTCACGGGACGATAATCAGCCCCAGCATTTT.

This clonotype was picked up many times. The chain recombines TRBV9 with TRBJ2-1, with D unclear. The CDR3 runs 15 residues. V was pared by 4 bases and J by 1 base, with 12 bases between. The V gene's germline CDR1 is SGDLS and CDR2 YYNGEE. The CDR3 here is CASSLTGDSYNEQFF. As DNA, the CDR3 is TGTGCCAGCAGCCTCACTGGGGATTCCTACAATGAGCAGTTCTTC.

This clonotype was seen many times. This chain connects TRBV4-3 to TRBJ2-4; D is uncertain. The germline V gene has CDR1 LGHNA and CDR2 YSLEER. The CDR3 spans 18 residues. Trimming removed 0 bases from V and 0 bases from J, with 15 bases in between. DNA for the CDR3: TGCGCCAGCAGCCAAGATTACGGCTATTACCTAGCCAAAAACATTCAGTACTTC. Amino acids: CASSQDYGYYLAKNIQYF.

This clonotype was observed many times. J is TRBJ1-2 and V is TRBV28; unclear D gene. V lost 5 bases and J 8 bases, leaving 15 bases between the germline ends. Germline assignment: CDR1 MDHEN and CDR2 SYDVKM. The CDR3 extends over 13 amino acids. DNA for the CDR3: TGTGCCAGCAGTCTCAAGGCCCGTCGGGGCTACACCTTC. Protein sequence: CASSLKARRGYTF.

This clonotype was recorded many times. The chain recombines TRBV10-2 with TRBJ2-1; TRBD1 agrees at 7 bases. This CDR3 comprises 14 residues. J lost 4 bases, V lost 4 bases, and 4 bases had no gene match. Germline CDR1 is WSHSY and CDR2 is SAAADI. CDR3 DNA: TGCGCCAGCAGTGTAGGGGGCTCTTACAATGAGCAGTTCTTC. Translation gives CASSVGGSYNEQFF.